A single sample is the source of the 2 T cell receptor beta chains below, sequenced in a study of CD8+ T cells in alopecia areata. After isolation, RNA underwent reverse transcription to generate cDNA as the sequencing template. Sequencing was performed with immunoSEQ multiplex PCR; in TCRdb, only in-frame clones are kept and a portion is missing. The counts give under 2,500 clones, none of them seen only once; over 40% is held by the top ten. Separation of pooled cutaneous lymph node cells was by sorting with CD4, CD8alpha, NKG2D, NKG2ACE and other markers. Sequenced material: CD8+ T cells sorted from a lymph node. The receptors come from a C3H/HeJ mouse with alopecia areata. The MHC haplotype recorded for the strain is H2-k.

This clone was counted ten times or more. Mouse names are used for the genes. The read finishes 4 residues shy of the CDR3 end, and the germline J gene is used to complete it. This chain joins TRBV14 and TRBJ1-1; no clear D gene. Trimming shortened V by 6 bases and J by 0 bases, and 6 bases separated the two germline ends. In germline, CDR1 is SGHDT, CDR2 FRDEAV. CDR3 length: 12 amino acids. CDR3 amino acids: CASMQANTEVFF. The covered CDR3 bases are TGTGCCAGCATGCAGGCAAACACA.

A remark on this clone: Gene names are the mouse ones. The read ends 4 residues early relative to the CDR3; the germline J gene fills the gap. This chain joins TRBV31 and TRBJ2-2, with 7 positions matching TRBD1. This CDR3 has 15 amino acids. The V gene's germline CDR1 is GKSSPN and CDR2 SITVG. V shed 0 bases, J shed 1 base, and the junction held 2 bases outside the gene matches. CDR3: CAWSLGTENTGQLYF. The sequenced CDR3 bases are TGTGCCTGGAGTCTGGGGACAGAAAACACCGGG. The variable domain in full, with the rest retrieved from reference TRBV31 and TRBJ2-2, is AQTIHQWPVAEIKAVGSPLSLGCTIKGKSSPNLYWYWQATGGTLQQLFYSITVGQVESVVQLNLSASRPKDDQFILSTEKLLLSHSGFYLCAWSLGTENTGQLYFGEGSKLTVL.